The text below deals with one TCR beta chain. This specimen comes from a study of blood T cell repertoires in COVID-19. In the study overall: Sources were T cells, B-cell-depleted T cells, or PBMCs; the material itself was cDNA or gDNA.

In the source study's methods: Amplifying reference gene primers gave estimates of nucleated cell counts. Measured with immunoSEQ multiplex PCR; TCRdb has only the in-frame clones, and not every one. V, J and clone size were drawn from that table, and D and trimming were deduced from the DNA. Here the sample spans 100,000 to 150,000 clones, about 86% being singletons. This CDR3 region has 13 residues. CDR1 is MDHEN, CDR2 SYDVKM, per germline. V lost 5 bases, J lost 4 bases, and 4 bases stayed unmatched. The sample consisted of peripheral blood. The TCR was taken from a woman aged 50 to 60 with acute or convalescent COVID-19. V usage is TRBV28 and J usage is TRBJ1-2; 7 bases agree with TRBD1. The CDR3 region has the DNA TGTGCCAGCAGTCAGGGGGTCCCCTATGGCTACACCTTC. It codes for CASSQGVPYGYTF.